Shown below are 2 T cell receptor beta chains from a single sample sequenced in a study of control samples from healthy donors and cancer patients. Only in-frame clones appear in the TCRdb table, and some are missing; sequencing was by immunoSEQ multiplex PCR. The profile covers about 180,000 clones, with about 92% appearing a single time and around 1.4% taken by the ten largest. Sequencing was done on a sample of blood. The receptors originated from a man younger than 40 in good health.

V and J are TRBV7-2 and TRBJ2-1; 8 bases align to TRBD2. Germline assignment: CDR1 SGHTA and CDR2 FQGNSA. The J segment lost 2 bases and the V segment lost 1 base, leaving 10 bases of the junction unmatched. This CDR3 is built from 18 residues. CDR3 sequence reads: CASSLVPTGRGAYNEQFF. The CDR3 nucleotides are TGTGCCAGCAGCTTAGTCCCCACGGGGCGGGGGGCCTACAATGAGCAGTTCTTC. The whole variable domain, remainder taken from reference TRBV7-2 and TRBJ2-1, is GAGVSQSPSNKVTEKGKDVELRCDPISGHTALYWYRQSLGQGLEFLIYFQGNSAPDKSGLPSDRFSAERTGGSVSTLTIQRTQQEDSAVYLCASSLVPTGRGAYNEQFFGPGTRLTVL.

This chain links TRBV6-2 or TRBV6-3 with TRBJ1-6; 10 bases align to TRBD1. This CDR3 region has 18 residues. Germline CDR1 is MNHEY and CDR2 is SVGEGT. V shed 6 bases and J 2 bases; nucleotides not matched to a gene: 10. In nucleotides, the CDR3 is TGTGCCAGCAGCCCTGGACAGGGGGAATCGCCCTATAATTCACCCCTCCACTTT. Protein: CASSPGQGESPYNSPLHF.